Listed below are T cell receptor beta chains from one sample, sequenced in a study of OX40 agonist ivuxolimab in advanced cancers. Data came from immunoSEQ multiplex PCR; TCRdb stores just in-frame clones and leaves some out. The sample has tens of thousands of clones, roughly nine tenths seen once. Sequencing was performed on CD4+ or CD8+ T cells sorted from blood, taken in a trial of the OX40 agonist ivuxolimab. The receptor source for this set is an adult with an advanced solid tumor such as melanoma, head and neck, liver or kidney cancer. Both conserved end residues are part of each CDR3. A D gene is named only where the DNA matches it firmly. Only part of the rows carry a size: once, few, many, or a class if the clone is expanded.

V	size	D	J	DNA	CDR3
TRBV9	NA	NA	TRBJ2-2	TGTGCCAGCAGCGTAGGGGTTGACACCGGGGAGCTGTTTTTT	CASSVGVDTGELFF
TRBV11-2	NA	NA	TRBJ2-1	TGTGCCAGCAGACAAAGCGGGCGCGTTGTTCCTGAGCAGTTCTTC	CASRQSGRVVPEQFF
TRBV4-3	NA	TRBD1	TRBJ2-3	TGCGCCAGCAGCCAAGACAGGGGGCGGGATACGCAGTATTTT	CASSQDRGRDTQYF
TRBV5-1	NA	NA	TRBJ2-2	TGCGCCAGCAGCTTGTTAGGGCTGAACACCGGGGAGCTGTTTTTT	CASSLLGLNTGELFF
TRBV6-5	NA	NA	TRBJ2-3	TGTGCCAGCCAGGACAGACTCACAGATACGCAGTATTTT	CASQDRLTDTQYF
TRBV6-1	NA	TRBD2	TRBJ2-4	TGTGCCAGCAGTGAAAGGTTGCGCGGGAGCGGGACCAAAAACATTCAGTACTTC	CASSERLRGSGTKNIQYF
TRBV6-5	NA	NA	TRBJ1-4	TGTGCCAGCAGTTACGGTCCCGGGGGCAAGGAAAAACTGTTTTTT	CASSYGPGGKEKLFF
TRBV5-6	NA	NA	TRBJ1-5	TGTGCCAGCAGCCCTAACCGGGGCCTTAATCAGCCCCAGCATTTT	CASSPNRGLNQPQHF
TRBV6-5	NA	NA	TRBJ1-4	TGTGCCAGCAGTTACTCCAAGGGCAGGGTTAACGAAAAACTGTTTTTT	CASSYSKGRVNEKLFF
TRBV28	NA	TRBD1	TRBJ2-7	TGTGCCAGCAGTTCTCGACAGGGTTCCACTTCGGACGAGCAGTACTTC	CASSSRQGSTSDEQYF
TRBV11-3	NA	NA	TRBJ2-1	TGTGCCAGCAGCGGGGGACGGTGGGGTTCGAGCTCCTACAATGAGCAGTTCTTC	CASSGGRWGSSSYNEQFF
TRBV27	NA	NA	TRBJ2-6	TGTGCCAGCAGTTTAGCCGGGGCCAACGTCCTGACTTTC	CASSLAGANVLTF
TRBV6-6	NA	TRBD2	TRBJ2-5	TGTGCCAGCAGTTACCGGGAGGGGGGAGAGACCCAGTACTTC	CASSYREGGETQYF
TRBV11-3	once	NA	TRBJ2-3	TGTGCCAGCAGTACAGGACACACAGATACGCAGTATTTT	CASSTGHTDTQYF
TRBV5-5	NA	NA	TRBJ2-7	TGTGCCAGCAGCCCCTGGGTGGCCACAAGCTCCTACGAGCAGTACTTC	CASSPWVATSSYEQYF
TRBV5-6	NA	NA	TRBJ1-1	TGTGCCAGCAGCCCTGCTATGAACACTGAAGCTTTCTTT	CASSPAMNTEAFF
TRBV6-5	once	NA	TRBJ1-3	TGTGCCAGCAGTCCCCTTGGACGAGTTGGAAACACCATATATTTT	CASSPLGRVGNTIYF
TRBV19	NA	NA	TRBJ2-1	TGTGCCAGTAGTATAGATCGACTGGCCGGCAATGAGCAGTTCTTC	CASSIDRLAGNEQFF
TRBV27	NA	NA	TRBJ2-7	TGTGCCAGCAGTCGGTCTTTCGAGGCTACCTCCTACGAGCAGTACTTC	CASSRSFEATSYEQYF
TRBV27	NA	NA	TRBJ2-5	TGTGCCAGCAGTTTATTGGGGGCCCGAGAGACCCAGTACTTC	CASSLLGARETQYF
TRBV7-9	once	NA	TRBJ2-1	TGTGCCAGCAGCAGCCCCGGGAGCAGTCACTCCTACAATGAGCAGTTCTTC	CASSSPGSSHSYNEQFF
TRBV19	NA	NA	TRBJ1-2	TGCGCCAGTAGTTTGCGGGTAAGAGGTGGCTACACCTTC	CASSLRVRGGYTF
TRBV2	NA	TRBD1	TRBJ2-1	TGTGCCAGCACGCGGGACAGGGGGGGTTACAATGAGCAGTTCTTC	CASTRDRGGYNEQFF
TRBV2	NA	NA	TRBJ2-2	TGTGCCAGCAGTCGAGGAGGGAGCACCGGGGAGCTGTTTTTT	CASSRGGSTGELFF
TRBV5-4	NA	TRBD2	TRBJ2-5	TGTGCCAGCAGCACTAGACTAGCGGGAGCCCACGAGACCCAGTACTTC	CASSTRLAGAHETQYF
TRBV6-6	NA	NA	TRBJ2-5	TGTGCCAGCGAGCAGTTTGAGACCCAGTACTTC	CASEQFETQYF
TRBV7-2	NA	NA	TRBJ1-4	TGTGCCAGCAGCTTAGGGGGGAACAATGAAAAACTGTTTTTT	CASSLGGNNEKLFF
TRBV5-4	NA	NA	TRBJ1-3	TGTGCCAGCAGTATGCAGGGTGGCTCTGGAAACACCATATATTTT	CASSMQGGSGNTIYF
TRBV7-9	NA	NA	TRBJ2-7	TGTGCCAGCAGCTCCATGCGGGACCGATACGAGCAGTACTTC	CASSSMRDRYEQYF
TRBV7-2	NA	TRBD1	TRBJ1-5	TGTGCCAGCAGCTTGGGGACAGGTCCACGGAGCAATCAGCCCCAGCATTTT	CASSLGTGPRSNQPQHF
TRBV7-2	few	NA	TRBJ1-1	TGTGCCAGCAGCGAGCAGGGAGCGAACACTGAAGCTTTCTTT	CASSEQGANTEAFF
TRBV29-1	once	TRBD1	TRBJ1-1	TGCAGCGTTGAGGGGGTCAGGGGGATGAACACTGAAGCTTTCTTT	CSVEGVRGMNTEAFF
TRBV5-1	NA	NA	TRBJ2-7	TGCGCCAGCAGCTTGTTGGGGTCAGGGTTGGACGAGCAGTACTTC	CASSLLGSGLDEQYF
TRBV28	NA	NA	TRBJ1-5	TGTGCCAGCAGAAACTACAGGGAGATGGGCAATCAGCCCCAGCATTTT	CASRNYREMGNQPQHF
TRBV7-6	NA	NA	TRBJ2-7	TGTGCCAGCAGCTTCATGGGGTATGGTTACGAGCAGTACTTC	CASSFMGYGYEQYF
TRBV18	NA	TRBD1	TRBJ1-2	TGTGCCAGCTCACCATCGACAGGGGGCTATGGCTACACCTTC	CASSPSTGGYGYTF